A selection of T cell receptor beta chains follows, all from one sample in a study of glioma-infiltrating T cells. TCRdb ran MiXCR on the multiplex PCR reads and lists one entry per CDR3 protein. The data contain 300,000 to 450,000 distinct CDR3 sequences, approximately 42% of them singletons. Sample: glioma tissue, nonneoplastic brain tissue, or PBMCs (not recorded which). These receptors all stem from a human donor with low-grade glioma or glioblastoma, undergoing nonglioma brain surgery, or in good health (not recorded which). CDR3s include the opening cysteine and the closing phenylalanine or tryptophan. The D gene is left open where the match is weak. Some rows mark clone size as missing; the rest say once, few, many or name a class of expanded clone.

CDR3 DNA	CDR3 protein	D gene	V gene	J gene	clone size
TGTGCCAGCAGCTTAGGACACTACGGGGATCAGCCCCAGCATTTT	CASSLGHYGDQPQHF	.	TRBV7-2	TRBJ1-5	.
TGTGCCAGCAGTGCCGGCAGGCAAGAGACCCAGTACTTC	CASSAGRQETQYF	.	TRBV2	TRBJ2-5	.
TGTGCCACCAGCATGGGACAGGGGCTACCCTACGAGCAGTACTTC	CATSMGQGLPYEQYF	TRBD1	TRBV15	TRBJ2-7	many
TGTGCCAGCAGTTACTACCGTTGGGAGGGGAATGAGCAGTTCTTC	CASSYYRWEGNEQFF	TRBD2	TRBV6-6	TRBJ2-1	many
TGCAGTGCACCTACTAGCGGGCTTTACAATGAGCAGTTCTTC	CSAPTSGLYNEQFF	TRBD2	TRBV20-1	TRBJ2-1	many
TGTGCCAGCAGCCAAGATAAGCTAGCTTGGAACGAGCAGTACTTC	CASSQDKLAWNEQYF	.	TRBV3-1	TRBJ2-7	few
TGCAGCGTTACTAGGGACAGGGGCTACGAGCAGTACTTC	CSVTRDRGYEQYF	TRBD1	TRBV29-1	TRBJ2-7	.
TGCGCCAGCAGCCAAGATCGGGGCATCTATCAGCCCCAGAATTTT	CASSQDRGIYQPQNF	.	TRBV4-3	TRBJ1-5	.
TGTGCCAGCAGTCCAAGGGACAGGGGGCTGTACTTC	CASSPRDRGLYF	TRBD1	TRBV27	TRBJ2-7	many
TGTGCCTGGATCCGGACAGGGACCATAAACTATGGCTACACCTTC	CAWIRTGTINYGYTF	TRBD1	TRBV30	TRBJ1-2	.
TGTGCCAGCAGAAGGCGAGGGGACCTGGTGACTAATGAAAAACTGTTTTTT	CASRRRGDLVTNEKLFF	.	TRBV6-1	TRBJ1-4	.
TGCAGTGCTACAAGCGGGTCTCCGTACAATGAGCAGTTCTTC	CSATSGSPYNEQFF	.	TRBV20-1	TRBJ2-1	many
TGCGCCAGCTTGAGGACTAGCGGGAGGGCCTGGTCCTCCAATGAGCAGTTCTTC	CASLRTSGRAWSSNEQFF	TRBD2	TRBV10-2	TRBJ2-1	few
TGCAGTGCTAGAAACCCAGGGACTAGCTGGGGGAATGAGCAGCTCTTC	CSARNPGTSWGNEQLF	TRBD2	TRBV20-1	TRBJ2-1	.
TGTGCCAGCAGCCTAGCCCAGGAGTGGGAGCAGTACTTC	CASSLAQEWEQYF	.	TRBV7-9	TRBJ2-7	few
TGTGCCAGCAGCCTGACTAGTGCGAACACCGGGGAGCTGTTTTTT	CASSLTSANTGELFF	.	TRBV6-6	TRBJ2-2	.
TGTGCCATCAGTTTTAGGGAGACCCAGTACTTC	CAISFRETQYF	.	TRBV27	TRBJ2-5	once
TGTGCCAGCAGCTTAGGAGGACTAGCGGGATTCACAGATACGCAGTATTTT	CASSLGGLAGFTDTQYF	TRBD2	TRBV7-2	TRBJ2-3	.
TGTGCCAGCAGCCCTTCGGGTCGACTTAATTCACCCCTCCACTTT	CASSPSGRLNSPLHF	.	TRBV28	TRBJ1-6	many
TGTGCCAGTAGTAATGTTCTAGCGGGAGATGAAGAGACCCAGTACTTC	CASSNVLAGDEETQYF	TRBD2	TRBV19	TRBJ2-5	.
TGTGCCAGCAGTTTATCTCCGGTCCGTCCACCTACGGGAGAGCAGTACTTC	CASSLSPVRPPTGEQYF	.	TRBV27	TRBJ2-7	once
TGCAGTGCTCGGCACTCTGGGGACTTTTTCTTTTACAATGAGCAGTTCTTC	CSARHSGDFFFYNEQFF	.	TRBV20-1	TRBJ2-1	.
TGTGCCAGCAGCAAAGAGGGACTGGATACGCAGTATTTT	CASSKEGLDTQYF	.	TRBV11-1	TRBJ2-3	few
TGTGCCAGCAGCTTATTACCAACGGGACAGCCCAGGGGTGAGCAGTTCTTC	CASSLLPTGQPRGEQFF	TRBD1	TRBV7-2	TRBJ2-1	many
TGCAGTGCTAGGGCCAGACTAGCGGGGGACCAAGAGACCCAGTACTTC	CSARARLAGDQETQYF	TRBD2	TRBV20-1	TRBJ2-5	few
TGTGCCAGCAGCCCCCGACTAGCGGGAGTCTACGAGCAGTACTTC	CASSPRLAGVYEQYF	TRBD2	TRBV7-2	TRBJ2-7	once
TGCGCCAGCAGCCAAGGGGTAACCGCGAGAACCACCTGGGATACGCAGTATTTT	CASSQGVTARTTWDTQYF	.	TRBV27	TRBJ2-3	.
TGTGCCAGCTCACCAAGGTTCTCAGCGGGAGGGATTTACGAGCAGTACTTC	CASSPRFSAGGIYEQYF	TRBD2	TRBV18	TRBJ2-7	.
TGCAGTGCTAGAGATACCAGGGGCCACACTGAAGCTTTCTTT	CSARDTRGHTEAFF	.	TRBV20-1	TRBJ1-1	.
TGTGCCAGCAGTCCGGAGAGGGGTGGCGGAATCACAGATACGCAGTATTTT	CASSPERGGGITDTQYF	.	TRBV28	TRBJ2-3	.
TGTGCCAGCAGTTACGACAGGCGACCCCTCCACTTT	CASSYDRRPLHF	.	TRBV6-5	TRBJ1-6	many
TGTGCCACCAGCAGATCCATTCCGGGGACGCCGTACTCAGATACGCAGTATTTT	CATSRSIPGTPYSDTQYF	.	TRBV15	TRBJ2-3	many
TGCGCCAGCAGCTTTCAGACAGGGGGTTACAATGAGCAGTTCTTC	CASSFQTGGYNEQFF	TRBD1	TRBV4-1	TRBJ2-1	.
TGTGCCAGCAGTTACTCTAGCGGGCTGTACAATGAGCAGTTCTTC	CASSYSSGLYNEQFF	TRBD2	TRBV6-6	TRBJ2-1	.
TGTGCCAGCGGTTTAGCTAGGGGTCAGCCCCAGCATTTT	CASGLARGQPQHF	.	TRBV27	TRBJ1-5	.
TGCGCCAGCAGCTTGGAACCGGGACAGGGATATTATACGCAGTATTTT	CASSLEPGQGYYTQYF	TRBD1	TRBV5-1	TRBJ2-3	.